Listed here are 14 T cell receptor beta chains from one sample, sequenced in a study of breast tumors, draining lymph nodes, adjacent tissues. The lymph nodes were axillary draining lymph nodes from breast cancer patients. One entry per CDR3 protein results from TCRdb running MiXCR on the multiplex PCR reads. The sample has about 130,000 distinct CDR3 sequences; nearly 20% are singletons. The sequenced sample consisted of axillary lymph node tissue. The receptors here all came from a female donor with breast cancer. Some clones in this sample may be carry-over from other donors' samples.

This clonotype was found many times. CDR3 region: CASSNRDSEQYF. The CDR3, as DNA: TGTGCCAGTAGTAACCGGGACAGTGAGCAGTACTTC. The chain links TRBV19 to TRBJ2-7; TRBD1 agrees at 7 bases. J gave up 7 bases and V 4 bases, and 4 bases lay outside the gene matches. The CDR3 length is 12 residues. Germline V gene lookup returns CDR1 LNHDA and CDR2 SQIVND (reference sequence).

Ten or more counts support this clonotype. The genes are TRBV20-1 and TRBJ2-1, with D hard to call. V lost 2 bases to trimming and J lost 4 bases, with 6 bases between them. Germline V gene data show CDR1 as DFQATT and CDR2 as SNEGSKA (reference sequence). This CDR3 region has 12 residues. CDR3 nucleotide sequence: TGCAGTGCTAGATTGCCATACAATGAGCAGTTCTTC. Translation gives CSARLPYNEQFF.

This clonotype was found many times. The rearrangement links TRBV20-1 to TRBJ1-2; TRBD1 matches at 11 bases. J lost 7 bases, V lost 5 bases, and 3 bases had no gene match. The CDR3 consists of 12 residues. Germline-derived CDR1 and CDR2 are DFQATT and SNEGSKA (reference sequence). Here the CDR3 reads CSAGQGASGYTF. Written as DNA, the CDR3 is TGCAGTGCTGGACAGGGGGCGAGTGGCTACACCTTC.

This clonotype appeared a single time. Given a much more abundant clone one base away, this may be a read error. The V and J genes are TRBV27 and TRBJ2-5; 9 bases line up with TRBD2. CDR3 length: 15 amino acids. Germline CDR1 reads MNHEY; CDR2 reads SMNVEV (reference sequence). CDR3 DNA: TGTACCAGCAGTCTAGGGGCTAGCGGGACTGAGACCCAGTACTTC. Translating gives CTSSLGASGTETQYF.

Concerning this clonotype: The CDR3 ends on some other residue instead of the conserved phenylalanine or tryptophan, so this is likely a read error. The chain links TRBV24-1 to TRBJ1-2; D is undetermined. V lost 0 bases, J lost 8 bases, and 9 bases lay in between. This CDR3 has 13 residues. The germline V gene encodes CDR1 KGHDR and CDR2 SFDVKD. The CDR3 DNA is TGTGCCACCAGTGATTTGCCGGGGTACGGCTACACCCTC. Amino acid sequence: CATSDLPGYGYTL.

At least ten counts were recorded for this clonotype. The DNA is left out, because the CDR3 cannot be placed on it with certainty; the CDR3 is given as TCRdb lists it. This chain connects TRBV27 to TRBJ2-7; no DNA check was done on the table's D call, TRBD1. Per the germline V gene, CDR1 is MNHEY and CDR2 is SMNVEV (reference sequence). The CDR3 extends over 12 residues, inclusive of both ends. This CDR3 is CASSFGQGIEYF.

Worth noting for this clonotype: This may be a read error, as it is one base from a much larger clone. This chain joins TRBV5-6 and TRBJ2-3; TRBD2 agrees at 9 bases. The CDR3 runs to 15 residues. Germline V gene data show CDR1 as SGHDT and CDR2 as YYEEEE. This CDR3 reads CATWAGGRSTDTRYF. In DNA, the CDR3 is TGTGCCACGTGGGCGGGAGGGCGGTCGACTGATACGCGGTATTTT.

This clonotype was recorded at least ten times. The V gene is TRBV5-1, the J gene TRBJ1-4; D is unresolved. The CDR3 totals 15 residues. Trimming pared 4 bases from V and 12 bases from J, leaving 22 bases between. Germline CDR1 is SGHRS and CDR2 is YFSETQ. Here the CDR3 DNA reads TGCGCCAGCAGCCGTCAGCAGGCAAGCCCGACGGAACTGTTTTTT. This encodes CASSRQQASPTELFF.

As concerns this clonotype: A much larger clone is a single base away; this may be a read error. V usage is TRBV2 and J usage is TRBJ1-2; a possible D gene is TRBD1 (5 bases). CDR1 and CDR2 (germline): SNHLY, FYNNEI. Trimming removed 11 bases from V and 3 bases from J, with 16 bases in between. The CDR3 extends over 13 amino acids. This chain's CDR3 is CAGDGGTDYGYTF. The CDR3 DNA sequence: TGTGCCGGCGACGGGGGGACTGACTATGGCTACACCTTC. The whole variable domain, remainder taken from reference TRBV2 and TRBJ1-2, is EPEVTQTPSHQVTQMGQEVILRCVPISNHLYFYWYRQILGQKVEFLVSFYNNEISEKSEIFDDQFSVERPDGSNFTLKIRSTKLEDSAMYFCAGDGGTDYGYTFGSGTRLTVV.

This clonotype was seen many times. The J gene is TRBJ2-1, the V gene TRBV5-6; TRBD2 aligns across 11 bases. V gave up 4 bases and J gave up 2 bases; unmatched junction bases: 2. Germline V gene sequence: CDR1 SGHDT, CDR2 YYEEEE. This CDR3 spans 15 amino acids. CDR3 sequence: CASSDSGRAYNEQFF. The DNA of the CDR3 is TGTGCCAGCAGCGATAGCGGGAGGGCCTACAATGAGCAGTTCTTC.

This clonotype appeared many times. This chain's CDR3 is CSAQVEAGALRTDTQYF. CDR3 coding DNA: TGCAGTGCCCAGGTTGAGGCGGGGGCTCTTCGCACAGATACGCAGTATTTT. V is TRBV20-1 and J is TRBJ2-3, with D perhaps TRBD2 (7 bases). The CDR3 runs to 17 residues. CDR1 and CDR2 from the germline V gene are DFQATT and SNEGSKA (reference sequence). Trimming stripped 6 bases from V and 1 base from J, with 23 bases between.

This clonotype was counted at least ten times. V usage is TRBV19 and J usage is TRBJ1-4; no reliable D call. The CDR3 covers 13 residues. CDR1 LNHDA and CDR2 SQIVND come from the germline V gene (reference sequence). V lost 5 bases, J lost 8 bases, and 12 bases lay in between. The CDR3 is CASSPLRYEKLFF. As DNA, the CDR3 is TGTGCCAGTAGTCCCCTTCGGTACGAAAAACTGTTTTTT.

This clonotype occurred many times. DNA of the CDR3: TGTGCCAGCAGCTTAGCGGGCACAGGGGGTGAGACCCAGTACTTC. Translating it yields CASSLAGTGGETQYF. The J gene is TRBJ2-5, the V gene TRBV7-2, with 8 bases that match TRBD1. Germline V gene lookup returns CDR1 SGHTA and CDR2 FQGNSA. Germline trimming cut 0 bases from V and 5 bases from J; bases unmatched to any gene: 5. This CDR3 contains 15 residues.

This clonotype has at least ten counts. The rearrangement uses TRBV10-3 and TRBJ1-5; no reliable D call. The CDR3 covers 13 residues. V lost 7 bases to trimming and J lost 7 bases, with 14 bases between them. Germline CDR1 ENHRY, CDR2 SYGVKD. The CDR3: CAIMEGPGQPQHF. The CDR3 DNA reads TGTGCCATCATGGAGGGCCCGGGGCAGCCCCAGCATTTT.